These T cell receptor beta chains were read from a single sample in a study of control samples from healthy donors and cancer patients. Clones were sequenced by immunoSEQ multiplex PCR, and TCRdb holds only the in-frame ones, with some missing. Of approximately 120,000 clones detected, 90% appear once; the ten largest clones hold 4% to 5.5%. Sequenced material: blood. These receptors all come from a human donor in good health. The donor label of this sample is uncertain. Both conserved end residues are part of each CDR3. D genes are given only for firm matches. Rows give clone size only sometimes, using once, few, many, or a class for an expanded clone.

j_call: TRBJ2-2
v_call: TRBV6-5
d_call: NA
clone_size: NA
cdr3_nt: TGTGCCAGCAGTTGGGGGAGTAACACCGGGGAGCTGTTTTTT
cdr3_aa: CASSWGSNTGELFF

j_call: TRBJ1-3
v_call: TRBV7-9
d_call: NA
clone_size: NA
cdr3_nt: TGTGCCAGCAGCTTACCCCGACAGGCCAGCTCTGGAAACACCATATATTTT
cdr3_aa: CASSLPRQASSGNTIYF

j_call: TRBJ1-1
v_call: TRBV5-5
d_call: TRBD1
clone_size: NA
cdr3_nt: TGTGCCAGCAGCACCTGGACAGGGGGCTACGGTACTGAAGCTTTCTTT
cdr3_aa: CASSTWTGGYGTEAFF

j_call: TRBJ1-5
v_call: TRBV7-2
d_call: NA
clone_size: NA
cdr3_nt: TGTGCCAGCAGCTCGGGACTGAGAAATCAGCCCCAGCATTTT
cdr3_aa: CASSSGLRNQPQHF

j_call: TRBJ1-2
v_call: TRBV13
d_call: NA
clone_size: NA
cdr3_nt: TGTGCCAGCAGCTTGGCCGGTGAATATGGCTACACCTTC
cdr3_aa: CASSLAGEYGYTF

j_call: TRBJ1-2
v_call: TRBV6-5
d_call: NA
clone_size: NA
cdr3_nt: TGTGCCAGCAGGCTAGGGGGAGGGTATGGCTACACCTTC
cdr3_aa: CASRLGGGYGYTF

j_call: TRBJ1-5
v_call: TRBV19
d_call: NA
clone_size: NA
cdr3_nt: TGTGCCATCCCAAATAGCAATCAGCCCCAGCATTTT
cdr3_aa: CAIPNSNQPQHF

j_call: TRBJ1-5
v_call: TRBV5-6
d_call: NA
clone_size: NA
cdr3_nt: TGTGCCAGCAGCTTGAGGGGAAGGAATCAGCCCCAGCATTTT
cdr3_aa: CASSLRGRNQPQHF

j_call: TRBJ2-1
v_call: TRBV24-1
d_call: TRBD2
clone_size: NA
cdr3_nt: TGTGCCACCAGTGACGACAGCGGGGAGTACAATGAGCAGTTCTTC
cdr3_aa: CATSDDSGEYNEQFF

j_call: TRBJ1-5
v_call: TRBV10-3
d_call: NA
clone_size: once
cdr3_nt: TGTGCCATCAGTGAGTCTGCTGTTAGCAATCAGCCCCAGCATTTT
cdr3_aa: CAISESAVSNQPQHF

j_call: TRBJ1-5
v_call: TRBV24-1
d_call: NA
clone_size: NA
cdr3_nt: TGTGCCACCTCCGGCAGGGGAGGTCAGCCCCAGCATTTT
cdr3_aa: CATSGRGGQPQHF